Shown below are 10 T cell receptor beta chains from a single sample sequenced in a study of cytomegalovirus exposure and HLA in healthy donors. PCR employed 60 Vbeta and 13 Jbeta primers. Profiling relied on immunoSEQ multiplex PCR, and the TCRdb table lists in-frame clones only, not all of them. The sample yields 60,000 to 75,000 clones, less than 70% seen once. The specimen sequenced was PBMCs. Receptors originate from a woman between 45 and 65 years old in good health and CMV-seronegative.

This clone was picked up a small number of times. The CDR3: CASSLDLEGGYTF. For the CDR3, the DNA is TGTGCCAGCAGCTTAGATCTCGAGGGAGGCTACACCTTC. The chain joins TRBV11-3 to TRBJ1-2; no clear D. V lost 0 bases to trimming and J lost 8 bases, with 10 bases between them. This CDR3 region has 13 residues. Germline loops: CDR1 SGHNT, CDR2 YENEEA.

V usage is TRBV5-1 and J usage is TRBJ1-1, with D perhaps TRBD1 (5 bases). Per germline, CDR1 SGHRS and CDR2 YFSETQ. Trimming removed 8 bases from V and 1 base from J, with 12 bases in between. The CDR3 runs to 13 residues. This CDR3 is CASGREGNTEAFF. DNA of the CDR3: TGCGCCAGTGGCAGGGAGGGGAACACTGAAGCTTTCTTT.

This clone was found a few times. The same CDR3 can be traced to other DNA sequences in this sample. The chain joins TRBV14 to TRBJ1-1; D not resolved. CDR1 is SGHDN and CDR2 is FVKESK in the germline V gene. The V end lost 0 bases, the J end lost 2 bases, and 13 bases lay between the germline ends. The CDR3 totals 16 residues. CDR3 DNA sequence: TGTGCCAGCAGCCAAGATCGAGGAGTTATCAACACTGAAGCTTTCTTT. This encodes CASSQDRGVINTEAFF.

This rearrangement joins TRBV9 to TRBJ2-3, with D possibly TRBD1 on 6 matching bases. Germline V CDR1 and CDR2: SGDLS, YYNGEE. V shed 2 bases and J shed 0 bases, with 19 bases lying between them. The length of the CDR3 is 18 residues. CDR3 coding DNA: TGTGCCAGCAGCGTCTCCGGGACACAAATGTCCAGCACAGATACGCAGTATTTT. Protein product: CASSVSGTQMSSTDTQYF. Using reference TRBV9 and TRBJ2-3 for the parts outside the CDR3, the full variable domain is DSGVTQTPKHLITATGQRVTLRCSPRSGDLSVYWYQQSLDQGLQFLIQYYNGEERAKGNILERFSAQQFPDLHSELNLSSLELGDSALYFCASSVSGTQMSSTDTQYFGPGTRLTVL.

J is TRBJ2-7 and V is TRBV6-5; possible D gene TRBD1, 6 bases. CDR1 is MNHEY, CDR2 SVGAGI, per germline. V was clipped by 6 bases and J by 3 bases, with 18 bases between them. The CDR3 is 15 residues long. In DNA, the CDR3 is TGTGCCAGCAGAAAATCCGGGACAACAGACTACGAGCAGTACTTC. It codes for CASRKSGTTDYEQYF.

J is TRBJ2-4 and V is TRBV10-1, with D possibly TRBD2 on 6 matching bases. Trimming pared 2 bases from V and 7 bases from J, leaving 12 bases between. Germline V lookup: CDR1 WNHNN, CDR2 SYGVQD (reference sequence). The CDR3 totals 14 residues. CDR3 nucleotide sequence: TGCGCCAGCAGTGAGAATAGTGGAGGGAACATTCAGTACTTC. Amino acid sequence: CASSENSGGNIQYF.

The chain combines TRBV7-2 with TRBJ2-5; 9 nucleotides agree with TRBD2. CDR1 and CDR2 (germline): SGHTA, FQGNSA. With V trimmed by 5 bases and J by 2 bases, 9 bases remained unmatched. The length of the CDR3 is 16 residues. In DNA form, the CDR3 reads TGTGCCAGCAGCCCTAGGGGCCTAGCGGGGCAAGAGACCCAGTACTTC. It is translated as CASSPRGLAGQETQYF.

This CDR3 reads CASSQGSGGFEQYF. In DNA, the CDR3 is TGCGCCAGCAGCCAAGGGTCAGGTGGGTTCGAGCAGTACTTC. The chain recombines TRBV4-3 with TRBJ2-7, with no clear D. Germline CDR1 and CDR2: LGHNA and YSLEER. The CDR3 extends over 14 amino acids. V was pared by 1 base and J by 6 bases, with 13 bases between.

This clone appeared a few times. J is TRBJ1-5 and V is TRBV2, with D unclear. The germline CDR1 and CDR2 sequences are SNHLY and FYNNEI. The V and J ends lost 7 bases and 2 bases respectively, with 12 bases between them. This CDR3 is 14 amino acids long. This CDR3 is CASMMWLGNQPQHF. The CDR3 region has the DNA TGTGCCAGCATGATGTGGCTAGGCAATCAGCCCCAGCATTTT.

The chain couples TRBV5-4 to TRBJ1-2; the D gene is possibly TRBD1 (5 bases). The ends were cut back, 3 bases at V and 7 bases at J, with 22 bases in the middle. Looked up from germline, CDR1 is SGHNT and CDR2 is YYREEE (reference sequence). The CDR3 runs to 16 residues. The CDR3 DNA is TGTGCCAGCAGCTCGCCCCTTGGTTATGGGGCTGGTGGCTACACCTTC. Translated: CASSSPLGYGAGGYTF.